The text below deals with one TCR beta chain. These data originate in a study of blood T cell repertoires in COVID-19. Study-level information: T cells, B-cell-depleted T cells, or PBMCs supplied cDNA or gDNA.

Under the authors' procedure: For nucleated cells, counts were estimated from reference gene primer amplification. Sequencing used immunoSEQ multiplex PCR; TCRdb keeps in-frame clones, though not all of them. V and J calls and clone size are those listed in that table; D and trimming were worked out from the DNA. This table has fewer than 200,000 clones, about 80% appearing once. Trimming cost V 10 bases and J 1 base, with 11 bases left between them. In germline, CDR1 is SGHAT, CDR2 FQNNGV. The CDR3 totals 14 residues. This TCR was sampled from a woman older than 75 with acute or convalescent COVID-19. The sample taken for sequencing was peripheral blood. The V and J genes are TRBV11-2 and TRBJ2-6; no clear D gene. The CDR3 is CATTTTSGANVLTF. CDR3 nucleotides: TGTGCCACCACCACTACTTCTGGGGCCAACGTCCTGACTTTC.